This entry lists 10 T cell receptor beta chains sequenced from one sample in a study of beta chain features in type 1 diabetes. The sequenced template was cDNA made from the entire isolated RNA. Sequencing was performed with immunoSEQ multiplex PCR; in TCRdb, only in-frame clones are kept and a portion is missing. The sample holds a few hundred thousand clones, around 13% seen once. Source material: central memory CD4+ T cells from blood. The receptors stem from a young man in good health.

The chain employs TRBV7-9 and TRBJ2-1; 8 bases align to TRBD1. Trimming at V came to 3 bases and at J to 8 bases, leaving 6 bases not matched to a gene. Germline V gene lookup returns CDR1 SEHNR and CDR2 FQNEAQ (reference sequence). This CDR3 has 14 residues. The CDR3 reads CASSFGQGMDEQFF. The DNA for the CDR3 is TGTGCCAGCAGCTTTGGACAGGGTATGGATGAGCAGTTCTTC.

The chain combines TRBV27 with TRBJ1-5, with 7 bases aligning to TRBD1. V lost 4 bases, J lost 10 bases, and 7 bases stayed unmatched. From germline, CDR1 is MNHEY and CDR2 SMNVEV (reference sequence). The CDR3 has 13 residues. The CDR3 DNA reads TGTGCCAGCAGTTCCGCACGACAGGGCCCCCAGCATTTT. Residues: CASSSARQGPQHF.

This clone has only a few counts. This sequence joins TRBV11-2 and TRBJ2-5; the match to TRBD2 covers 11 bases. The last part of the DNA fits TRBJ2-7 better; the J call may be wrong. The CDR3 covers 17 residues. From germline, CDR1 is SGHAT and CDR2 FQNNGV. The CDR3 spells CASSLSRRGLAAYEQYF. The CDR3 DNA reads as TGTGCCAGCAGCTTAAGTCGTCGGGGACTAGCGGCTTACGAGCAGTACTTC.

The sample holds a few counts of this clone. In DNA, the CDR3 is TGTGCCAGCAGCTTGGAGAGTGAAGCTTTCTTT. Amino acid sequence: CASSLESEAFF. The chain links TRBV7-9 to TRBJ1-1, with D unresolved. CDR1 is SEHNR and CDR2 is FQNEAQ in the germline V gene (reference sequence). This CDR3 region has 11 residues. Trimming took off 3 bases at V and 7 bases at J, with 6 bases between the two ends. The full variable domain, rest sourced from reference TRBV7-9 and TRBJ1-1, is DTGVSQNPRHKITKRGQNVTFRCDPISEHNRLYWYRQTLGQGPEFLTYFQNEAQLEKSRLLSDRFSAERPKGSFSTLEIQRTEQGDSAMYLCASSLESEAFFGQGTRLTVV.

This clone has just a few counts. The chain joins TRBV5-5 to TRBJ1-6; 9 bases line up with TRBD1. Germline lookup yields CDR1 SGHKS and CDR2 YYEKEE (reference sequence). The CDR3 length is 14 residues. V lost 4 bases to trimming and J lost 10 bases; unmatched junction nucleotides: 6. For the CDR3, the DNA is TGTGCCAGCAGCCCCGGACAGGGGCGCTCACCCCTCCACTTT. This sequence encodes CASSPGQGRSPLHF.

The V and J genes are TRBV6-5 and TRBJ1-4; TRBD1 might be the D (6 bases). Germline values: CDR1 MNHEY, CDR2 SVGAGI. V shed 9 bases and J shed 4 bases, with 9 bases lying between them. CDR3 size: 12 residues. In DNA form, the CDR3 reads TGTGCCAGTGAACAGGGTAATGAAAAACTGTTTTTT. This sequence encodes CASEQGNEKLFF.

This clone was counted between two and nine times. This chain connects TRBV30 to TRBJ1-5; TRBD1 agrees at 8 bases. With V trimmed by 3 bases and J by 7 bases, 8 bases remained unmatched. The CDR3 is 14 residues long. CDR1 and CDR2 (germline): GTSNPN, SVGIG (reference sequence). CDR3 coding DNA: TGTGCCTGGAGGCGCGACAGGGGAGGCCAGCCCCAGCATTTT. It codes for CAWRRDRGGQPQHF.

The gene calls are TRBV21-1 and TRBJ2-7. TRBV21-1 is assigned pseudogene status. The CDR3 spans 14 residues. The CDR3 coding sequence is TGTGCCAGCAGCAAAGCTCAAGACTCCTACGAGCAGTACTTC. Translated: CASSKAQDSYEQYF.

The chain has TRBV4-2 and TRBJ1-4; possibly TRBD1 for D (6 bases). Germline V gives CDR1 LGHNA, CDR2 YNFKEQ. With 6 bases removed from V and 6 bases from J, the gap between germline ends came to 17 bases. CDR3 size: 15 residues. CDR3 in DNA: TGTGCCAGCAGAACCCAGGGGAGGAAAGATGAAAAACTGTTTTTT. Translating it yields CASRTQGRKDEKLFF.

The gene calls are TRBV7-6 and TRBJ2-5, with a possible D match to TRBD1 (5 bases). The germline V gene has CDR1 SGHVS and CDR2 FNYEAQ. The length of the CDR3 is 13 residues. V was trimmed by 2 bases and J by 1 base, leaving 5 bases between them. CDR3 DNA: TGTGCCAGCAGCTTACAGGGCCAAGAGACCCAGTACTTC. This codes for CASSLQGQETQYF.